This TCR beta chain stems from a study of blood T cell repertoires in COVID-19. The authors' processing: Cell counts per sample came from amplifying reference gene primers. Assay used: immunoSEQ multiplex PCR; TCRdb lists only in-frame clones, some missing. That table furnishes V, J and clone size, whereas the DNA furnished D and trimming. This sample has 9,500 to 15,000 clones, with roughly 70% found just once. The Seattle patients joined while their infection was active and were tracked longitudinally afterward. Between the trimmed V and J ends, which lost 7 bases and 7 bases, there was a span of 14 bases. The CDR3 has 13 residues. CDR1 is MDHEN and CDR2 is SYDVKM in the germline V gene.

Sequenced material: peripheral blood. V and J are TRBV28 and TRBJ2-4; tentative D call: TRBD2 (6 bases). The sequence was collected from a man in his 60s with COVID-19, enrolled during active disease. The CDR3 sequence: CASTQTGGNIQYF. The CDR3 nucleotides are TGTGCCAGCACACAGACCGGAGGGAACATTCAGTACTTC.